The present TCR beta chain was sequenced within a study of beta chain features in type 1 diabetes. Findings of the study overall: No resolution was reached here on whether HLA type influences TCRB rearrangement. Patients with type 1 diabetes carried fewer insertions and had more deletions at their VDJ junctions. When Type 1 diabetes patients were examined, their TCRB CDR3s proved moderately but significantly shorter in all four CD4+ subsets.

This clone was detected a few times. No antigen is known for it. Of the isolated RNA, all was reverse transcribed, and so the sequenced material was expressed TCRB transcripts. Regulatory, naive and central memory T cell samples averaged around 3.5 million reads. TCRdb's table, derived via immunoSEQ multiplex PCR, lists solely in-frame clones and lacks some. The table includes 100,000 to 150,000 clones, 9% detected once. The CDR3 extends over 15 amino acids. Trimming shortened V by 3 bases and J by 0 bases, and 12 bases separated the two germline ends. Per germline, CDR1 MDHEN and CDR2 SYDVKM. The rearrangement uses TRBV28 and TRBJ2-7; D is possibly TRBD1 (6 bases). The TCR sequence derives from a man aged 25 to 45 with type 1 diabetes. The source material was central memory CD4+ T cells from blood. In DNA, the CDR3 is TGTGCCAGCAGTTTCTCAGGGACAAGCTCCTACGAGCAGTACTTC. It specifies CASSFSGTSSYEQYF.